The clone carrying this T cell receptor beta chain is categorized as large. The antigen is unknown. Making TCR beta cDNA involved approximately 480 ng total RNA and a constant-region primer. Researchers made the TCR beta libraries by running three nested multiplex PCR rounds with slightly modified ARM-PCR. TRBV1-TRBV30 forward primers and a C-beta reverse primer were used in the first two PCR rounds, which each ran for about 10 cycles. Using its own MiXCR run on the multiplex PCR reads, TCRdb lists one record per CDR3 protein. Seen here are about 70,000 distinct CDR3 sequences, roughly 69% observed once, and the top ten hold roughly 26%. These data are taken from a study of tumor-infiltrating lymphocytes in primary liver carcinoma. Findings and caveats of the study: Tumor region pairs outstripped tumor-adjacent and tumor-blood pairs in overlap.

Germline CDR1 is SGHAT and CDR2 is FQNNGV. The CDR3 length is 13 residues. V was trimmed by 6 bases and J by 8 bases, leaving 14 bases between them. Total RNA and DNA came together from approximately 20-30 mg of bulk tissue without cell sorting. Treatment of the patients' primary liver carcinoma consisted of surgical resection. Patients had chronic HBV infection and were treatment-naive. Researchers took samples from five separate regions of each tumor. Sequencing used liver tumor tissue from sampling region 4. Indicated subset: tumor region T4, right-lateral pole. This chain connects TRBV11-2 to TRBJ2-1, with D perhaps matching TRBD1 (5 bases). The TCR comes from a man between 40 and 49 years old with primary liver carcinoma and hepatitis B virus infection. This CDR3 is CASRPTGRDEQFF. The CDR3 nucleotides read TGTGCCAGCAGACCCACAGGTCGCGATGAGCAGTTCTTC. Complete variable domain (other parts from reference TRBV11-2 and TRBJ2-1): EAGVAQSPRYKIIEKRQSVAFWCNPISGHATLYWYQQILGQGPKLLIQFQNNGVVDDSQLPKDRFSAERLKGVDSTLKIQPAKLEDSAVYLCASRPTGRDEQFFGPGTRLTVL.